In its sample, the clone carrying this T cell receptor (beta chain) was seen a few times. Its antigen remains unknown. The sample comes from a study of cytomegalovirus exposure and HLA in healthy donors. Whole-study results and caveats: The study flagged approximately 180 TCR beta chains as cytomegalovirus-associated.

It was with 60 Vbeta and 13 Jbeta primers that the PCR ran. Using immunoSEQ multiplex PCR, the repertoire was profiled, and TCRdb retains in-frame clones only, with some absent. The sample shows 99,000 or so clones, approximately 11% of them seen only once. Germline CDR1 and CDR2: SGHNT and YYREEE (reference sequence). V lost 0 bases and J lost 9, with 10 bases in between. CDR3 size: 13 residues. Specimen: PBMCs. This sequence originates from a man in his forties in good health and CMV-seropositive. The J gene is TRBJ2-1, the V gene TRBV5-4; D may be TRBD1 (5 bases). The CDR3 sequence: CASSLEVRAEQFF. The CDR3 coding sequence is TGTGCCAGCAGCTTGGAGGTCAGGGCTGAGCAGTTCTTC.